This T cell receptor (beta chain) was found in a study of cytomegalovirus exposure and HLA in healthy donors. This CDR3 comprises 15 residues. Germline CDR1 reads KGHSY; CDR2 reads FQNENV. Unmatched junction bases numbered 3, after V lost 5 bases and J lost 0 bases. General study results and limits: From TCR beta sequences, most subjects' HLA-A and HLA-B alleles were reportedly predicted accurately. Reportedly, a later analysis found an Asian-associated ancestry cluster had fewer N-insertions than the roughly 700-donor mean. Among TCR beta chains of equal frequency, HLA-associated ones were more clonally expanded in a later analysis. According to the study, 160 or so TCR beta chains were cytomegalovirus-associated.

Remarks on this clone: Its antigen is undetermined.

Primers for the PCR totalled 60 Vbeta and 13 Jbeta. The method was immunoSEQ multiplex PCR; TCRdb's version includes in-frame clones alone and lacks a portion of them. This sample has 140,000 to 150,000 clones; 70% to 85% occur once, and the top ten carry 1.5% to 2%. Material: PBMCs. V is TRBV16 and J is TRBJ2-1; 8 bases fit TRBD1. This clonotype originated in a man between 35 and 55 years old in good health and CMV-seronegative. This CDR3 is CASSDRGDSYNEQFF. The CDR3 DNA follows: TGTGCCAGCAGCGACAGGGGAGACTCCTACAATGAGCAGTTCTTC.